Presented here are 11 T cell receptor beta chains from one specimen sequenced in a study of spatial heterogeneity in lung cancer. Time point specified: sample taken at primary tumor resection. Each CDR3 protein gets one entry after TCRdb re-called the 5' RACE reads with MiXCR. The data contain roughly 39,000 distinct CDR3 sequences, 7.5% of them singletons. The specimen was PBMCs, collected at surgery. These receptors were collected from a male donor with early-stage non-small cell lung cancer.

This clonotype has only one observation. Being one base from a much bigger clone, this may be a read error. The CDR3 sequence: CPSSSQGWGYTF. As DNA, the CDR3 is TGTCCCAGCAGCTCACAGGGATGGGGCTACACCTTC. J is TRBJ1-2 and V is TRBV5-6, with D perhaps TRBD1 (6 bases). The CDR3 covers 12 residues. CDR1 is SGHDT, CDR2 YYEEEE, per germline. The full variable domain, rest sourced from reference TRBV5-6 and TRBJ1-2, is DAGVTQSPTHLIKTRGQQVTLRCSPKSGHDTVSWYQQALGQGPQFIFQYYEEEERQRGNFPDRFSGHQFPNYSSELNVNALLLGDSALYLCPSSSQGWGYTFGSGTRLTVV.

The chain carries TRBV30 and TRBJ2-3; 12 bases are a match to TRBD2. The CDR3 has 15 amino acids. Trimming at V came to 4 bases and at J to 5 bases, leaving 7 bases not matched to a gene. Germline CDR1 reads GTSNPN; CDR2 reads SVGIG (reference sequence). CDR3 in DNA: TGTGCCTGGACCAGACTAGCGGGAGCGGGAGATACGCAGTATTTT. Residues: CAWTRLAGAGDTQYF.

This clonotype was recorded a few times. The chain employs TRBV6-2 or TRBV6-3 and TRBJ2-3, with TRBD2 matching over 9 bases. V was pared by 10 bases and J by 2 bases, with 7 bases of the junction left unmatched. The germline V gene has CDR1 MNHEY and CDR2 SVGEGT. The CDR3 runs to 14 residues. The CDR3 is CATSSGGYTDTQYF. The CDR3 nucleotides are TGTGCCACTTCAAGCGGGGGGTACACAGATACGCAGTATTTT.

This clonotype was seen many times. V is TRBV5-6 and J is TRBJ2-2; the D gene is possibly TRBD2 (5 bases). The CDR3 covers 16 residues. V was clipped by 2 bases and J by 1 base, with 12 bases between them. Germline CDR1 reads SGHDT; CDR2 reads YYEEEE. The CDR3 nucleotides are TGTGCCAGCAGCTTTCGGGGAAGTAGGAACACCGGGGAGCTGTTTTTT. Amino acid sequence: CASSFRGSRNTGELFF.

This clonotype was counted many times. This rearrangement joins TRBV6-2 or TRBV6-3 to TRBJ2-7, with 9 bases matching TRBD1. This CDR3 has 16 amino acids. The germline V gene has CDR1 MNHEY and CDR2 SVGEGT. Trimming cost V 8 bases and J 6 bases; bases outside gene matches: 17. The CDR3 reads CASLYDMGDRVFEQYF. CDR3 DNA: TGTGCCAGCCTCTACGACATGGGGGACAGGGTCTTCGAGCAGTACTTC.

There are many counts of this clonotype. This chain connects TRBV6-5 to TRBJ2-3; D possibly corresponds to TRBD2 (6 bases). The CDR3 runs 15 residues. Trimming shortened V by 2 bases and J by 4 bases, and 13 bases separated the two germline ends. CDR1 MNHEY and CDR2 SVGAGI come from the germline V gene. The CDR3 is CASSYATGTADTQYF. DNA for the CDR3: TGTGCCAGCAGTTACGCTACCGGGACTGCAGATACGCAGTATTTT.

This clonotype was seen at least ten times. The chain employs TRBV27 and TRBJ1-1; D is undetermined. Germline-derived CDR1 and CDR2 are MNHEY and SMNVEV (reference sequence). The CDR3 runs to 13 residues. Trimming took off 6 bases at V and 1 base at J, with 9 bases between the two ends. The CDR3 here is CASSLSRNTEAFF. The CDR3 DNA sequence: TGTGCCAGCAGCTTAAGTCGGAACACTGAAGCTTTCTTT.

This clonotype occurred many times. The chain couples TRBV12-5 to TRBJ1-2; weak D call: TRBD1 (6 bases). Germline V lookup: CDR1 LGHNT, CDR2 FRNRAP. The CDR3 is 15 residues long. V gave up 0 bases and J gave up 2 bases, with 10 bases separating them. CDR3 in DNA: TGTGCTAGTGGTTTGGTACAGGGCCGAAACTATGGCTACACCTTC. Its translation is CASGLVQGRNYGYTF. Full variable domain (rest looked up from reference TRBV12-5 and TRBJ1-2): DARVTQTPRHKVTEMGQEVTMRCQPILGHNTVFWYRQTMMQGLELLAYFRNRAPLDDSGMPKDRFSAEMPDATLATLKIQPSEPRDSAVYFCASGLVQGRNYGYTFGSGTRLTVV.

The chain couples TRBV6-6 to TRBJ1-6, with 7 bases fitting TRBD1. Germline-derived CDR1 and CDR2 are MNHNY and SVGAGI (reference sequence). The CDR3 runs 15 residues. V shed 1 base and J 7 bases; nucleotides not matched to a gene: 4. CDR3 DNA sequence: TGTGCCAGCAGTTACTTCCAGGGGGAGAATTCACCCCTCCACTTT. It translates to CASSYFQGENSPLHF.

This rearrangement joins TRBV12-3 or TRBV12-4 to TRBJ2-3; 10 nucleotides align to TRBD2. This CDR3 comprises 15 residues. Trimming cost V 7 bases and J 1 base; bases outside gene matches: 5. CDR3 DNA sequence: TGTGCCAGCACTAGCGGGAGTCTTGGCACAGATACGCAGTATTTT. Its translation: CASTSGSLGTDTQYF.

The CDR3 region has the DNA TGCGCCAGCAGCCTGACGGGGACGGGAGGACAAGAGACCCAGTACTTC. It translates to CASSLTGTGGQETQYF. The chain couples TRBV5-1 to TRBJ2-5, with 7 nucleotides matching TRBD2. Germline V gene lookup returns CDR1 SGHRS and CDR2 YFSETQ. Unmatched junction bases numbered 11, after V lost 4 bases and J lost 2 bases. This CDR3 has 16 amino acids.